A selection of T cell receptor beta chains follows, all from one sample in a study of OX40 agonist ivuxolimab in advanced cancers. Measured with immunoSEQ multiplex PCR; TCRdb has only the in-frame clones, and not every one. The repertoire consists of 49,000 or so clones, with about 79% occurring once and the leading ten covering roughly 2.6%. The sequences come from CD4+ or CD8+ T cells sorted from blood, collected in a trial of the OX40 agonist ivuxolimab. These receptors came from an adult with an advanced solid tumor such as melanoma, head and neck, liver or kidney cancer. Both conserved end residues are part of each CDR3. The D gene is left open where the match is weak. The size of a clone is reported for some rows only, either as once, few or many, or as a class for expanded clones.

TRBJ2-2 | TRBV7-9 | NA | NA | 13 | CASSQELTGELFF | TGTGCCAGCAGTCAAGAACTCACCGGGGAGCTGTTTTTT
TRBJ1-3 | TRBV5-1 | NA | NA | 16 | CASSVDSPYSGNTIYF | TGCGCCAGCAGCGTGGACAGTCCTTACTCCGGAAACACCATATATTTT
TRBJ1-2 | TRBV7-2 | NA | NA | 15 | CASSFPSARSYGYTF | TGTGCCAGCAGCTTCCCCTCGGCGAGGAGCTATGGCTACACCTTC
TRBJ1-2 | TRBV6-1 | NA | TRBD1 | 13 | CASSERGRLGYTF | TGTGCCAGCAGTGAAAGGGGGCGCCTTGGCTACACCTTC
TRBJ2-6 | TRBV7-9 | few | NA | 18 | CASRLSGSEPSGANVLTF | TGTGCCAGCAGGCTTTCGGGCAGCGAACCCTCTGGGGCCAACGTCCTGACTTTC
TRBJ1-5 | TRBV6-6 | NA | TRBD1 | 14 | CASSGQGAGQPQHF | TGTGCCAGCAGCGGACAGGGGGCGGGGCAGCCCCAGCATTTT
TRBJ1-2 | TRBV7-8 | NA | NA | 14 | CASSDKVGNYGYTF | TGTGCCAGCAGCGACAAGGTCGGAAACTATGGCTACACCTTC
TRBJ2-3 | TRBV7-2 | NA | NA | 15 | CASSLDGAVTDTQYF | TGTGCCAGCAGCTTAGACGGAGCTGTCACAGATACGCAGTATTTT
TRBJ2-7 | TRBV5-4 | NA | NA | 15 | CASSLEQGGEYEQYF | TGTGCCAGCAGCCTAGAACAGGGAGGAGAGTACGAGCAGTACTTC
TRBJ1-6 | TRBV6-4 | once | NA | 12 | CASSDPLVPLHF | TGTGCCAGCAGTGACCCCCTGGTACCCCTCCACTTT
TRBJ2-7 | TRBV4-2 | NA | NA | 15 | CASSRTGTSTYEQYF | TGTGCCAGCAGCCGCACCGGGACTTCAACCTACGAGCAGTACTTC
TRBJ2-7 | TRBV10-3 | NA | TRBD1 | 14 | CAISTTGGKNEQYF | TGTGCCATCAGTACCACAGGGGGCAAGAACGAGCAGTACTTC
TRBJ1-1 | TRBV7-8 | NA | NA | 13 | CASKAGMNTEAFF | TGTGCCAGCAAGGCGGGGATGAACACTGAAGCTTTCTTT
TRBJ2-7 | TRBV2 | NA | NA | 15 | CASSDRGSLNYEQYF | TGTGCCAGCAGTGATAGGGGGTCCTTGAACTACGAGCAGTACTTC
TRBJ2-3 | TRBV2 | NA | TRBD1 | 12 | CASNRGTDTQYF | TGTGCCAGCAACAGGGGTACAGATACGCAGTATTTT